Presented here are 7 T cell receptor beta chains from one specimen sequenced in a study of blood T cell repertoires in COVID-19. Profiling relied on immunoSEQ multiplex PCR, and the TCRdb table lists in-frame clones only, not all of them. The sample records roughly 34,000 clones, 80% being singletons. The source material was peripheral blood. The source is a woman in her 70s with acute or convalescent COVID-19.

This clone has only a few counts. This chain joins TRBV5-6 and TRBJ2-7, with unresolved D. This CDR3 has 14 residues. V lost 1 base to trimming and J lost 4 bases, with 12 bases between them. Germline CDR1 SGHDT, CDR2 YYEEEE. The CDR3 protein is CASSLRNYRYEQYF. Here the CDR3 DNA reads TGTGCCAGCAGCTTGCGAAACTACCGTTACGAGCAGTACTTC.

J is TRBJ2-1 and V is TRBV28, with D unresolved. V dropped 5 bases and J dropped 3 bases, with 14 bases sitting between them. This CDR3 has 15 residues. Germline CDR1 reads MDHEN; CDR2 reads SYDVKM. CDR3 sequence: CASSLRPGGYNEQFF. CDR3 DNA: TGTGCCAGCAGTCTTCGACCCGGCGGCTACAATGAGCAGTTCTTC.

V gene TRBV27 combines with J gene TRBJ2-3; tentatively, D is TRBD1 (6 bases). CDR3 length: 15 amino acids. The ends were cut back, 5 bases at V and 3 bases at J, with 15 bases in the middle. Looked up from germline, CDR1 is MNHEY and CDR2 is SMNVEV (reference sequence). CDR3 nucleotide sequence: TGTGCCAGCAGTAAACAGACAGGTTTAACAGATACGCAGTATTTT. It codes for CASSKQTGLTDTQYF.

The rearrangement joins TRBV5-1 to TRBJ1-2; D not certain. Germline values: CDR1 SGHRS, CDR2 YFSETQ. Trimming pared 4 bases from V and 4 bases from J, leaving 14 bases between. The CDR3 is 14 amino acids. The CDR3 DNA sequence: TGCGCCAGCAGCCCGGGGTGGCAGACCTATGGCTACACCTTC. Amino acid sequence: CASSPGWQTYGYTF.

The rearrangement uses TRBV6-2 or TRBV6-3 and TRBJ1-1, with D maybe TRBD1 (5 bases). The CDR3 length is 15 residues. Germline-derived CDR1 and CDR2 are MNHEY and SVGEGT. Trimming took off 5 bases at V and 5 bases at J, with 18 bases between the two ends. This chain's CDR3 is CASSSVQAFLTEAFF. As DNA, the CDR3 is TGTGCCAGCAGTAGTGTACAGGCTTTTTTGACTGAAGCTTTCTTT.

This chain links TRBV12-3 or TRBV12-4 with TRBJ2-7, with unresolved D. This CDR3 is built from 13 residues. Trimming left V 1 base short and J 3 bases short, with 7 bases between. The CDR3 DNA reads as TGTGCCAGCAGTTTAGAAGTAGACTACGAGCAGTACTTC. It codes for CASSLEVDYEQYF.

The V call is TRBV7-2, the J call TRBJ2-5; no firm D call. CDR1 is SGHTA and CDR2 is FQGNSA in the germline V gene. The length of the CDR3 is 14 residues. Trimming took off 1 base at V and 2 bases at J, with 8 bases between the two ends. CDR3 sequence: CASSLGATQETQYF. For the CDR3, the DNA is TGTGCCAGCAGCTTAGGAGCGACGCAAGAGACCCAGTACTTC.